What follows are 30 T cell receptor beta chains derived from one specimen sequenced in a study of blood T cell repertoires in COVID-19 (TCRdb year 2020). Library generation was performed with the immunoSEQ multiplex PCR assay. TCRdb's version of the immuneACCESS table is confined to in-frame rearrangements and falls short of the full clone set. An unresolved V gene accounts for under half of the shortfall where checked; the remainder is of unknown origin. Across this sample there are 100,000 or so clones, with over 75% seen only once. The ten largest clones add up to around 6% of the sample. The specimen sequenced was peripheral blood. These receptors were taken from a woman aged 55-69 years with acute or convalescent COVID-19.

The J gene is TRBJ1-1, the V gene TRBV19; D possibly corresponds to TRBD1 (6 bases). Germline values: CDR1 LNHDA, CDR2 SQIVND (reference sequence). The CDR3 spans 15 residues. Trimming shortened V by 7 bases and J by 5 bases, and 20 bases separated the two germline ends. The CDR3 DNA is TGTGCCAGTACCACGAGGGGGGGTAAGGTGACTGAAGCTTTCTTT. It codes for CASTTRGGKVTEAFF.

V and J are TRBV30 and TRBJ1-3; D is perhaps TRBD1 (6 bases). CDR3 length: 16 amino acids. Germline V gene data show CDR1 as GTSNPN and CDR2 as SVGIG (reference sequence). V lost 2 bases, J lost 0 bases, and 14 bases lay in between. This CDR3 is CAWSPIGTLSGNTIYF. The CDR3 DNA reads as TGTGCCTGGAGTCCGATCGGGACACTCTCTGGAAACACCATATATTTT.

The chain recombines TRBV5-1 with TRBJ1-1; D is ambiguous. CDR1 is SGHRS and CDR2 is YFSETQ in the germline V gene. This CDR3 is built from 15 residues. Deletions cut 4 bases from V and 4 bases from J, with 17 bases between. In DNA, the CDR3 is TGCGCCAGCAGCCCCGGAGCTGGCTTGACCACTGAAGCTTTCTTT. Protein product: CASSPGAGLTTEAFF.

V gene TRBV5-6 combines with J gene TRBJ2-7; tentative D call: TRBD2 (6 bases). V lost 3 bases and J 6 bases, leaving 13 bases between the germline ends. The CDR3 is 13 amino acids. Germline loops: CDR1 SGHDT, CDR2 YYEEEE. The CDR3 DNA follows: TGTGCCAGCAGCTGGGGGGAAAAGGGCGAGCAGTACGTC. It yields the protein CASSWGEKGEQYV.

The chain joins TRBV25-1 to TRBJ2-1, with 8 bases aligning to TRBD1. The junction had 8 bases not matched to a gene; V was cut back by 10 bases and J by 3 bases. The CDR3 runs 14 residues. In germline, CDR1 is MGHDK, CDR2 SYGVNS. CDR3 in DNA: TGTGCCACGACAGGGGACCTCCACTACAATGAGCAGTTCTTC. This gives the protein CATTGDLHYNEQFF. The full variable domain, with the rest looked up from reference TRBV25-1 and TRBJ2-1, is EADIYQTPRYLVIGTGKKITLECSQTMGHDKMYWYQQDPGMELHLIHYSYGVNSTEKGDLSSESTVSRIRTEHFPLTLESARPSHTSQYLCATTGDLHYNEQFFGPGTRLTVL.

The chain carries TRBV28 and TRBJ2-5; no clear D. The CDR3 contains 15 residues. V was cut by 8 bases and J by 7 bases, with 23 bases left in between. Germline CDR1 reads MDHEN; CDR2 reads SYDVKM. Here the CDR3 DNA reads TGTGCCAGCTGCCCCCGAATACCTGGAGAGGTGACCCAGTACTTC. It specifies CASCPRIPGEVTQYF.

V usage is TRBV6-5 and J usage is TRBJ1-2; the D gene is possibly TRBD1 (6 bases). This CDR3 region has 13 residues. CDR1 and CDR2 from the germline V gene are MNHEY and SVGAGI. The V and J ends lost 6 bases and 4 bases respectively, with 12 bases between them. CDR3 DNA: TGTGCCAGCAGCTCACAGGGTCCCTATGGCTACACCTTC. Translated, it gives CASSSQGPYGYTF.

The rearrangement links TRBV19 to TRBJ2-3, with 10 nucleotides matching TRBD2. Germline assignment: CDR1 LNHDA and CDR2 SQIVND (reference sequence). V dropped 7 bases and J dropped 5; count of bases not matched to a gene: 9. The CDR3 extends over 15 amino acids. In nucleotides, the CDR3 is TGTGCCAGTATAAAGCGGGAGGGCCCAGGAGATACGCAGTATTTT. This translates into CASIKREGPGDTQYF. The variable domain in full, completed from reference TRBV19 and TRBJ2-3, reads DGGITQSPKYLFRKEGQNVTLSCEQNLNHDAMYWYRQDPGQGLRLIYYSQIVNDFQKGDIAEGYSVSREKKESFPLTVTSAQKNPTAFYLCASIKREGPGDTQYFGPGTRLTVL.

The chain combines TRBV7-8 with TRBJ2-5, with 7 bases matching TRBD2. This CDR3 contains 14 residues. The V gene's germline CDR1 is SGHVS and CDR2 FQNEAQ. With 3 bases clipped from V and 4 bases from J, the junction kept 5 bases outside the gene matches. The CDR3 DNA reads TGTGCCAGCAGCTTGGGAGGGAGGGGAGAGACCCAGTACTTC. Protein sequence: CASSLGGRGETQYF.

CDR3 sequence (DNA): TGTGCCATCAGGGACACATCGAGCAATCAGCCCCAGCATTTT. Amino acid sequence: CAIRDTSSNQPQHF. V usage is TRBV10-3 and J usage is TRBJ1-5; D might be TRBD1 (5 bases). Germline V gene data show CDR1 as ENHRY and CDR2 as SYGVKD. The CDR3 spans 14 residues. V lost 6 bases to trimming and J lost 1 base, with 10 bases between them.

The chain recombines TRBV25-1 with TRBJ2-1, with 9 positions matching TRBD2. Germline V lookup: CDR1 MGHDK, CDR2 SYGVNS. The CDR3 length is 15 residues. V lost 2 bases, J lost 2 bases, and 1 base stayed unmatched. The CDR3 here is CASSEGGRAYNEQFF. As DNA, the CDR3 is TGTGCCAGCAGTGAAGGCGGGAGGGCCTACAATGAGCAGTTCTTC. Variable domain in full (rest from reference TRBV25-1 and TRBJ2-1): EADIYQTPRYLVIGTGKKITLECSQTMGHDKMYWYQQDPGMELHLIHYSYGVNSTEKGDLSSESTVSRIRTEHFPLTLESARPSHTSQYLCASSEGGRAYNEQFFGPGTRLTVL.

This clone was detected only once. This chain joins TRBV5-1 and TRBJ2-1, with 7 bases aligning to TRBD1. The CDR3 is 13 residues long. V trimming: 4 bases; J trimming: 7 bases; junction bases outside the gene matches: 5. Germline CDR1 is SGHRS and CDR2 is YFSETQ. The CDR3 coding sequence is TGCGCCAGCAGCCTAACAGGGGTGAATGAGCAGTTCTTC. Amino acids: CASSLTGVNEQFF.

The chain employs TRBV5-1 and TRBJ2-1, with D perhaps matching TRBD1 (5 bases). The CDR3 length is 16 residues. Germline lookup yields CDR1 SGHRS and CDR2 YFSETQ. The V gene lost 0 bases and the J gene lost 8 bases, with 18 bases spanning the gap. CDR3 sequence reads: CASSLVLVGAMDEQFF. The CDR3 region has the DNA TGCGCCAGCAGCTTGGTGCTAGTAGGGGCCATGGATGAGCAGTTCTTC. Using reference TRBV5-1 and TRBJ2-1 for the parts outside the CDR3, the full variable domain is KAGVTQTPRYLIKTRGQQVTLSCSPISGHRSVSWYQQTPGQGLQFLFEYFSETQRNKGNFPGRFSGRQFSNSRSEMNVSTLELGDSALYLCASSLVLVGAMDEQFFGPGTRLTVL.

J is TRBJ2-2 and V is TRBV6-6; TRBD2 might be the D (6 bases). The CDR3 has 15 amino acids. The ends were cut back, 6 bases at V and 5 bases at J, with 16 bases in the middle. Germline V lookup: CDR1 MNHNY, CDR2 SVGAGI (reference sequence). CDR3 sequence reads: CASRGVGSGTGELFF. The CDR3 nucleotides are TGTGCCAGCAGGGGGGTCGGGAGCGGGACCGGGGAGCTGTTTTTT.

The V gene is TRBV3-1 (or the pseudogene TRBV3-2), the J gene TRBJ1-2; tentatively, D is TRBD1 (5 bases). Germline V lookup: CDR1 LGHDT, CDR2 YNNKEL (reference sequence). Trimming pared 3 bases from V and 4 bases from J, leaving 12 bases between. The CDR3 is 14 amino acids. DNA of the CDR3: TGTGCCAGCAGCCAGTTGCAGGGTAGCTATGGCTACACCTTC. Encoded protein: CASSQLQGSYGYTF.

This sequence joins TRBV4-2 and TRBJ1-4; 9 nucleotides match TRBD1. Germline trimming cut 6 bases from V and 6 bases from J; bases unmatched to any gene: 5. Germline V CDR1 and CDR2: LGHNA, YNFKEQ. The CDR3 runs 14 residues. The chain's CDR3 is CASRMGQGHEKLFF. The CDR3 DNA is TGTGCCAGCAGAATGGGACAGGGCCATGAAAAACTGTTTTTT.

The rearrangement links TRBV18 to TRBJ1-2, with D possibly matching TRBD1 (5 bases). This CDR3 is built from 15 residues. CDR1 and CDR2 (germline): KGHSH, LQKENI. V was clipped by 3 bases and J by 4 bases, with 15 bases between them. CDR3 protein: CASSPQGLTAYGYTF. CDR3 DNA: TGTGCCAGCTCACCTCAGGGCCTTACTGCCTATGGCTACACCTTC. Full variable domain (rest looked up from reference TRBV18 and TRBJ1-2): NAGVMQNPRHLVRRRGQEARLRCSPMKGHSHVYWYRQLPEEGLKFMVYLQKENIIDESGMPKERFSAEFPKEGPSILRIQQVVRGDSAAYFCASSPQGLTAYGYTFGSGTRLTVV.

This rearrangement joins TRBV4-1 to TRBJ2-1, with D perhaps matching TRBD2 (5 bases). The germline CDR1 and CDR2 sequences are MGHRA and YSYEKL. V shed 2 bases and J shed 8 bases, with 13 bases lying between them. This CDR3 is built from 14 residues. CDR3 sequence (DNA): TGCGCCAGCAGCCAAACTAGGCCGGAGCATGAGCAGTTCTTC. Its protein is CASSQTRPEHEQFF.

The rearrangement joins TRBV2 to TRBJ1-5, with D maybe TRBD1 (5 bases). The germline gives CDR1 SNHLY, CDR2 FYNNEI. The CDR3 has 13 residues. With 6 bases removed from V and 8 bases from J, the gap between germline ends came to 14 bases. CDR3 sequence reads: CASRGTPGEPQHF. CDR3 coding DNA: TGTGCCAGCAGGGGGACTCCCGGGGAGCCCCAGCATTTT.

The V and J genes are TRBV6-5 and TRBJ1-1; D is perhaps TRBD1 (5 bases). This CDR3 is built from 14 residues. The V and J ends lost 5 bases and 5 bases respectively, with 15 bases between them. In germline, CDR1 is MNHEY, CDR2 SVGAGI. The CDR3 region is CASSPDWAGTEAFF. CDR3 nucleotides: TGTGCCAGCAGTCCCGACTGGGCAGGGACTGAAGCTTTCTTT.

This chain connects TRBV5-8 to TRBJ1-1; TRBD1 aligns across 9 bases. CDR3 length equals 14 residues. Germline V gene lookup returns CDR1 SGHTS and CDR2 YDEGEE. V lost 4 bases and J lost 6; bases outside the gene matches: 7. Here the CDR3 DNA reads TGTGCCAGCAGCCTAGGGACAGGGAGGCCTGAAGCTTTCTTT. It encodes CASSLGTGRPEAFF. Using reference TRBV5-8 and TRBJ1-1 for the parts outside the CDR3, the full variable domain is EAGVTQSPTHLIKTRGQQATLRCSPISGHTSVYWYQQALGLGLQFLLWYDEGEERNRGNFPPRFSGRQFPNYSSELNVNALELEDSALYLCASSLGTGRPEAFFGQGTRLTVV.

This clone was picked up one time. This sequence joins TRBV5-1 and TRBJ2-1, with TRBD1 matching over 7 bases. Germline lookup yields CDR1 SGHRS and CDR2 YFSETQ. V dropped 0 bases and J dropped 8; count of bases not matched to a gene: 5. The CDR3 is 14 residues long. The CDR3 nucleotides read TGCGCCAGCAGCTTGGGGAAGCAGGGGGATGAGCAGTTCTTC. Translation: CASSLGKQGDEQFF.

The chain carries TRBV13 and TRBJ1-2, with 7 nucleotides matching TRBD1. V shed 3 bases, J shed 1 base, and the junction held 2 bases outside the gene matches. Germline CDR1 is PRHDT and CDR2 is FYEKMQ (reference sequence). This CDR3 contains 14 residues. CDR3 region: CASSLRDSNYGYTF. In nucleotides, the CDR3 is TGTGCCAGCAGCTTGAGGGACAGTAACTATGGCTACACCTTC. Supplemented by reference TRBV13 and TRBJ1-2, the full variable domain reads AAGVIQSPRHLIKEKRETATLKCYPIPRHDTVYWYQQGPGQDPQFLISFYEKMQSDKGSIPDRFSAQQFSDYHSELNMSSLELGDSALYFCASSLRDSNYGYTFGSGTRLTVV.

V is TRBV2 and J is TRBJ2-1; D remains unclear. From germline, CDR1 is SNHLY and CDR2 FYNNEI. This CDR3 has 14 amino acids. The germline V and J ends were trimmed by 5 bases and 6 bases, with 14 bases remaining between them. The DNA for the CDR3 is TGTGCCAGCAGTTACTTTGCCGGGTCCAATGAGCAGTTCTTC. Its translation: CASSYFAGSNEQFF.

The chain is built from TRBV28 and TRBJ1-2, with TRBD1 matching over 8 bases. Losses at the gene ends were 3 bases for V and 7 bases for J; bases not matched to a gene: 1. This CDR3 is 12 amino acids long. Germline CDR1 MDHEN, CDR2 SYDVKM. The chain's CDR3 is CASSFGQGGYTF. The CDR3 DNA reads TGTGCCAGCAGTTTCGGACAGGGTGGCTACACCTTC.

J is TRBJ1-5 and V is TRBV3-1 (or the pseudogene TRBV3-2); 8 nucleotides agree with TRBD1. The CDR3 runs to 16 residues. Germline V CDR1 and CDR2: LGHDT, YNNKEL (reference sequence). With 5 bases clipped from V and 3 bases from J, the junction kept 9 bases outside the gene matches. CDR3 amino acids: CASSAAGQGNNQPQHF. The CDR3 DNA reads TGTGCCAGCAGCGCTGCCGGACAGGGTAACAATCAGCCCCAGCATTTT.

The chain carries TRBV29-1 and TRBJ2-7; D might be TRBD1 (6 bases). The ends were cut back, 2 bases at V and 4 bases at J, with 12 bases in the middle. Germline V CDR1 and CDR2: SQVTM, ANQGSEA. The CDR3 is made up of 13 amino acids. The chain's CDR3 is CSVEIKRGYEQYF. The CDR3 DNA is TGCAGCGTTGAAATCAAAAGGGGGTACGAGCAGTACTTC.

CDR3 sequence (DNA): TGTGCCAGCAGTGACTTCGATCAGCCCCAGCATTTT. Its translation is CASSDFDQPQHF. This sequence joins TRBV28 and TRBJ1-5; D is uncertain. The CDR3 is 12 amino acids. The germline CDR1 and CDR2 sequences are MDHEN and SYDVKM. V lost 5 bases to trimming and J lost 5 bases, with 7 bases between them.

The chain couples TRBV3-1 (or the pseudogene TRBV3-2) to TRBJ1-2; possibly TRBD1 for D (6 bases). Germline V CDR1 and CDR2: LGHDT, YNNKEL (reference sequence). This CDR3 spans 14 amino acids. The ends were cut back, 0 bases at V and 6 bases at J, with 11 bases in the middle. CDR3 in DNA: TGTGCCAGCAGCCAAGAGGACAGACAAAATGGCTACACCTTC. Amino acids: CASSQEDRQNGYTF.

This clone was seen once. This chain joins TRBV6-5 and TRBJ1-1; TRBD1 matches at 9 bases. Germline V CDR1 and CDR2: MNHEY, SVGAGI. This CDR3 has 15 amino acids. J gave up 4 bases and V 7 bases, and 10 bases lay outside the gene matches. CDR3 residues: CASTGGGTGTTEAFF. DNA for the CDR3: TGTGCCAGCACCGGAGGGGGGACAGGGACCACTGAAGCTTTCTTT.